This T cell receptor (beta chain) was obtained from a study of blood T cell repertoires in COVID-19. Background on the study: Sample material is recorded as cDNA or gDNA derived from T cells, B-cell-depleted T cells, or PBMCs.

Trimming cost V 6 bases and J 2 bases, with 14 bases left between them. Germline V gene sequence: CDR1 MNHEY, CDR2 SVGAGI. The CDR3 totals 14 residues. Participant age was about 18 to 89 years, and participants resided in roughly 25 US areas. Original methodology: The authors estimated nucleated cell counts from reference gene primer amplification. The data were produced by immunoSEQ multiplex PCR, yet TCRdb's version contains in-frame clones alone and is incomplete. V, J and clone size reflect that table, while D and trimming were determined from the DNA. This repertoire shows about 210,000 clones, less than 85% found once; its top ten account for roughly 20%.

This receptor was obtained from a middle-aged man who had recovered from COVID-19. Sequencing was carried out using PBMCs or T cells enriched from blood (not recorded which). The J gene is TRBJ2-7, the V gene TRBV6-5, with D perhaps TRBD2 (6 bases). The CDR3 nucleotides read TGTGCCAGCAGCCGGGACTTCACTGCCTACGAGCAGTACTTC. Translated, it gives CASSRDFTAYEQYF.